Described below is a single T cell receptor (beta chain) sequence and its context. Its antigen is still unknown. Per-base qualities were not stored, and no clone one base away is much larger. This sample stems from a study of a mutant IDH1 vaccine in newly diagnosed glioma (dated by TCRdb to the early 2020s). Context from the whole study: In the chemotherapy-containing groups, vaccination started alongside temozolomide cycles, whereas in patients who had radiotherapy alone it started 4-6 weeks after radiotherapy. Peripheral blood was collected at six visits: V03 (baseline), V05, V07, V10, V12 and V13. Prior to enrollment, patients had been given standard therapy consisting of radiotherapy alone, temozolomide alone, or radiochemotherapy with temozolomide, with the combination given to most patients. For exploratory analyses, about 25 treated patients had longitudinal TCRB deep sequencing done wherever samples were available. The week-35 safety follow-up took place at visit V12, and the week-47 end of study took place at visit V13. Of the approximately 32 treated patients, approximately 62% were male and approximately 40% were female, and the mean age was about 40 years.

Broad study findings and their caveats: Immune responses induced by the vaccine were seen in approximately 92% of patients across multiple MHC alleles. No apparent relationship was observed between pseudoprogression and alterations in the top peripheral T cell clonotypes detected by TCRB sequencing. Availability determined which PBMC samples were chosen for TCRB deep sequencing. According to the authors, sample limitations meant that analyses of patient blood samples could not be reproduced.

What the time point label conveys for this sample: week 47, end of study. Every vaccine dose consisted of 300 ug of a 20-mer mutant IDH1 peptide in Montanide, administered subcutaneously together with topical imiquimod. Across visits V03 through V10, patients got a total of eight vaccinations, given in weeks 1, 3, 5, 7, 11, 15, 19 and 23. All donors had newly diagnosed IDH1-mutant astrocytomas of WHO grade 3 or 4 that showed loss of nuclear ATRX. The samples were drawn from NOA16, a multicentre, single-arm, open-label phase I trial in Germany that tested a mutant IDH1 peptide vaccine in humans for the first time. The DNeasy Blood and Tissue Kit was used to extract genomic DNA from EDTA blood for TCRB sequencing. The CDR3 sequence holds 14 residues, the cysteine and phenylalanine included. Only the CDR3 DNA stays, 42 bases, in frame from base 1. According to the germline V gene, CDR1 reads LGHNA and CDR2 reads YNFKEQ. V is cut by 1 base and J by 7 bases, and the space between the germline ends is 13 bases.

Preparation of the library involved the immunoSEQ multiplex PCR assay. Following the manufacturer's protocol, the hsTCRB Kit was used to amplify rearranged TCR beta chain sequences. Sequencing of TCRB libraries was carried out on an Illumina MiSeq. Per the authors' processing: The kit vendor's proprietary platform handled demultiplexing, trimming and gene mapping. TCRdb limited this immuneACCESS table to in-frame rearrangements with V and J called. A share of clones is missing; checked studies link under half to unresolved V genes, and the rest is unexplained. The V and J calls and clone size come from that table; D and trimming were worked out from the DNA. Within this sample are 20,000 to 30,000 clones, with over 80% of them counted one time only. Around 3.8% of the sample is in the top ten clones.

The TCR sequence derives from a man aged 35 to 55 with glioma. Some clones in this sample may be carry-over from other donors' samples. The source material was PBMCs, sampled from a glioma patient whose treatment included an IDH1 peptide vaccine. The V gene is TRBV4-2 and the J gene is TRBJ1-1; the D region possibly corresponds to TRBD1 (5 bases align). The DNA reads as follows: TGTGCCAGCAGCCAAGCCCGCGACAGCTATGAAGCTTTCTTT. This codes for CASSQARDSYEAFF.